This TCR beta chain was obtained from a study of cytomegalovirus exposure and HLA in healthy donors. This CDR3 region has 13 residues. Trimming removed 4 bases from V and 7 bases from J, with 12 bases in between. Germline CDR1 reads SGHRS; CDR2 reads YFSETQ. Clones were sequenced by immunoSEQ multiplex PCR, and TCRdb holds only the in-frame ones, with some missing. The data show more than 250,000 clones, about nine tenths seen once. The sequencing input was PBMCs. V gene TRBV5-1 combines with J gene TRBJ2-1, with D possibly being TRBD1 (6 bases). The TCR originated in a woman aged 18-29 years in good health and CMV-seronegative. CDR3 region: CASSAVRGNEQFF. The CDR3 region has the DNA TGCGCCAGCAGCGCTGTTAGGGGGAATGAGCAGTTCTTC.